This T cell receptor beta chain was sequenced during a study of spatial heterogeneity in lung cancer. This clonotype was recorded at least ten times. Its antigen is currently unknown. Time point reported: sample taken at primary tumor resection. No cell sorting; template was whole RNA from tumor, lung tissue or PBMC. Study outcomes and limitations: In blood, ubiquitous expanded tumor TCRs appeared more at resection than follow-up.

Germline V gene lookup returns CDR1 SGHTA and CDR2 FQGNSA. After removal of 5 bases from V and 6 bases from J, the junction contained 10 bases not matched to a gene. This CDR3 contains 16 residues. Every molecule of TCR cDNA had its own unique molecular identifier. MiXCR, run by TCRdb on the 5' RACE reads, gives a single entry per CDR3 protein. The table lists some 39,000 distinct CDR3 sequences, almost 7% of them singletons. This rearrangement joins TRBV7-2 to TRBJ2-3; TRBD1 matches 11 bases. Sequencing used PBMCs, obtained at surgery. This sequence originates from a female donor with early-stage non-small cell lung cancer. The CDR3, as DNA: TGTGCCAGCAGCCAGACCGGGACAGGGGGGATCGATACGCAGTATTTT. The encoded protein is CASSQTGTGGIDTQYF. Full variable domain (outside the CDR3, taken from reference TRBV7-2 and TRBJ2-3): GAGVSQSPSNKVTEKGKDVELRCDPISGHTALYWYRQSLGQGLEFLIYFQGNSAPDKSGLPSDRFSAERTGGSVSTLTIQRTQQEDSAVYLCASSQTGTGGIDTQYFGPGTRLTVL.